This T cell receptor (beta chain) was obtained from a study of vaccination and CD4 T cells after COVID-19. About the study: The post-COVID samples were taken a median about 100 days after diagnosis, anywhere from 35 to 161.

Sequencing of DNA taken from cultured CD4+ T cells relied on the Oncomine TCR Beta short-read assay. TCRdb re-derived calls from the PCR reads in MiXCR, one entry per CDR3 protein. The data hold 9,500 to 15,000 distinct CDR3 sequences, with around half observed a single time. Germline V gene sequence: CDR1 LNHDA, CDR2 SQIVND (reference sequence). Between the trimmed V and J ends, which lost 6 bases and 3 bases, there was a span of 6 bases. This CDR3 has 12 residues. Treatment of the sample: approximately nine-day PBMC culture with coronavirus spike peptide pools or control peptides (ViraFEST assay). PCR tests turned positive between March and December 2020, before US Alpha, Beta and Delta variants. Having spent 10 days in culture, CD4+ T cells were then isolated by negative selection. On this clonotype itself: Its antigen is not identified.

Sequencing input: CD4+ T cells from blood, cultured in vitro. The J gene is TRBJ1-5, the V gene TRBV19; tentative D call: TRBD1 (6 bases). This TCR was recovered from a human donor who had recovered from COVID-19. CDR3 amino acids: CASRGANQPQHF. CDR3 bases: TGTGCCAGTAGGGGGGCCAATCAGCCCCAGCATTTT.